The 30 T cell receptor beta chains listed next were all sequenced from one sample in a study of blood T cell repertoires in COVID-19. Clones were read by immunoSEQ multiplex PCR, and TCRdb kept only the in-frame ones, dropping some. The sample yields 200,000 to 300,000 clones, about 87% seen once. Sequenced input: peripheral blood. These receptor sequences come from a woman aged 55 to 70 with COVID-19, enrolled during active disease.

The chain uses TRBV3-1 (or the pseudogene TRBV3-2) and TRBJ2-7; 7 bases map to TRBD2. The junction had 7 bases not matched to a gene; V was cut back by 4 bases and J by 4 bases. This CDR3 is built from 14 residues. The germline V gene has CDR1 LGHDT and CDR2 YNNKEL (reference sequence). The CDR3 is CASSRGGSLYEQYF. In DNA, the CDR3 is TGTGCCAGCAGCCGGGGCGGGAGTCTTTACGAGCAGTACTTC.

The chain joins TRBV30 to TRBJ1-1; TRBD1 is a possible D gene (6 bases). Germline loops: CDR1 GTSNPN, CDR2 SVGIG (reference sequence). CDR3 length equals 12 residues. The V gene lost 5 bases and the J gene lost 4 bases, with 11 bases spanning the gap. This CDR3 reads CAWSGVGTEAFF. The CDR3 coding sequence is TGTGCCTGGTCAGGGGTCGGCACTGAAGCTTTCTTT.

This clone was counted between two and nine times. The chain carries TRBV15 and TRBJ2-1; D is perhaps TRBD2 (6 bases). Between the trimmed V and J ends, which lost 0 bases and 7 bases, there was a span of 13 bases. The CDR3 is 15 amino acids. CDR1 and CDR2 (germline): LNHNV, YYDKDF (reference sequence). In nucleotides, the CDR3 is TGTGCCACCAGCAGAGATCAAGGAGGGGCGAATGAGCAGTTCTTC. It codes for CATSRDQGGANEQFF.

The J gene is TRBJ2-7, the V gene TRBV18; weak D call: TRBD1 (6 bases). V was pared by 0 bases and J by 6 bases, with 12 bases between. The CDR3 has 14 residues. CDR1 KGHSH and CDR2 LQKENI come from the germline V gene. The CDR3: CASSPPVPGVEQYF. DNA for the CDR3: TGTGCCAGCTCACCACCGGTCCCAGGGGTCGAGCAGTACTTC.

The CDR3 loop reads CASSFQGLPGGNIEGNQPQHF. CDR3 bases: TGTGCCAGCAGTTTCCAGGGACTTCCCGGGGGTAATATCGAGGGCAATCAGCCCCAGCATTTT. The chain combines TRBV28 with TRBJ1-5; tentative D call: TRBD1 (5 bases). V was cut by 3 bases and J by 2 bases, with 29 bases left in between. The CDR3 loop spans 21 amino acids. Per germline, CDR1 MDHEN and CDR2 SYDVKM.

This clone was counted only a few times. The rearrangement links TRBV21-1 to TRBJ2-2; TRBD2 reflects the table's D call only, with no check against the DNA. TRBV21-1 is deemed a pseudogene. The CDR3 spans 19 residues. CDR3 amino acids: CASSKARATGRKNTGELFF. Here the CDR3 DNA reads TGTGCCAGCAGCAAAGCGCGGGCGACGGGTCGAAAAAACACCGGGGAGCTGTTTTTT.

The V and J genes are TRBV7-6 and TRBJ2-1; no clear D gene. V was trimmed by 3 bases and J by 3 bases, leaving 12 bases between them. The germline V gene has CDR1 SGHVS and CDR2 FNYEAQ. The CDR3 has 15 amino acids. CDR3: CASSLFPADYNEQFF. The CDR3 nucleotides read TGTGCCAGCAGCTTGTTTCCCGCGGACTACAATGAGCAGTTCTTC.

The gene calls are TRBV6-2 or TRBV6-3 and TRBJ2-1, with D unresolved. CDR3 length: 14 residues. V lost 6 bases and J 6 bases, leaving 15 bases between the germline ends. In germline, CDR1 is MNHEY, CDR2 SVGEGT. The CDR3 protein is CASSRRPAGNEQFF. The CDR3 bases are TGTGCCAGCAGCCGCAGGCCCGCCGGCAATGAGCAGTTCTTC.

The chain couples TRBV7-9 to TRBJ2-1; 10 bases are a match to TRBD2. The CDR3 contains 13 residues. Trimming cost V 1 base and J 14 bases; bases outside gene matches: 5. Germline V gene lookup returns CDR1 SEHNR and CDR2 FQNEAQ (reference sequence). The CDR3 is CASSLDLAGAKFF. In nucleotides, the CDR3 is TGTGCCAGCAGCTTAGACCTAGCGGGAGCTAAGTTCTTC.

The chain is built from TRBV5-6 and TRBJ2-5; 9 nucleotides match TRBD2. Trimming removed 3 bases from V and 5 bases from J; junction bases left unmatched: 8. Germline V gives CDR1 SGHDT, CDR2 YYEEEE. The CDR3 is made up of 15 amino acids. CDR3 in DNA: TGTGCCAGCAGCTACGGACTAGCGCGGTCGGAGACCCAGTACTTC. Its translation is CASSYGLARSETQYF.

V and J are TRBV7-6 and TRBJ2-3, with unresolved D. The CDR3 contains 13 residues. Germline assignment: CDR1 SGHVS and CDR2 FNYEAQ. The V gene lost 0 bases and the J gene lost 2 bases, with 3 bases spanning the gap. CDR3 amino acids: CASSLASTDTQYF. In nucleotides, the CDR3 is TGTGCCAGCAGCTTAGCCTCCACAGATACGCAGTATTTT.

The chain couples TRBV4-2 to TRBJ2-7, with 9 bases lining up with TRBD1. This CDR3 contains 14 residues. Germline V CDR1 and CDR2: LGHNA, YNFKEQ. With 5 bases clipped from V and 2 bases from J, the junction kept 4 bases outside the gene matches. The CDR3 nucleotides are TGTGCCAGCAGCAGGGACAGGGCCACCTACGAGCAGTACTTC. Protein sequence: CASSRDRATYEQYF.

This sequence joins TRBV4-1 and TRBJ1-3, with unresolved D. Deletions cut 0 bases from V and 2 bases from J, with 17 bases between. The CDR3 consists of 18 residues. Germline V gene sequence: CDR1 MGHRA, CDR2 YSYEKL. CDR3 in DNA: TGCGCCAGCAGCCAAGATGGGCCGGGAGACGGTCCTGGAAACACCATATATTTT. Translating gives CASSQDGPGDGPGNTIYF.

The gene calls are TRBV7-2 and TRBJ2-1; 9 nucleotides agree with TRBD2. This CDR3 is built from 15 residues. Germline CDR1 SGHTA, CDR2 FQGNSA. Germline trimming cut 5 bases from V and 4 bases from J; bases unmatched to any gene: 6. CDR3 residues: CASSPGSGSYNEQFF. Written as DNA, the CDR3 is TGTGCCAGCAGCCCCGGTAGCGGGAGTTACAATGAGCAGTTCTTC.

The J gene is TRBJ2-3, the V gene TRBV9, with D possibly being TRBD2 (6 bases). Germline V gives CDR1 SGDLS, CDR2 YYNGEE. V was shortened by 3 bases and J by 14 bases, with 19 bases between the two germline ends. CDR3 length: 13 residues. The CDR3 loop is CASSEGTGDQMYF. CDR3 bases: TGTGCCAGCAGCGAAGGGACGGGGGATCAGATGTATTTT.

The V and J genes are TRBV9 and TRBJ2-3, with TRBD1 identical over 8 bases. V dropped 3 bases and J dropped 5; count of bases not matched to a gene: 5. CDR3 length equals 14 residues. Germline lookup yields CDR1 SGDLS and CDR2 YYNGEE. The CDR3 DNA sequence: TGTGCCAGCAGCGCCGAGACAGGGGTAGATACGCAGTATTTT. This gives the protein CASSAETGVDTQYF.

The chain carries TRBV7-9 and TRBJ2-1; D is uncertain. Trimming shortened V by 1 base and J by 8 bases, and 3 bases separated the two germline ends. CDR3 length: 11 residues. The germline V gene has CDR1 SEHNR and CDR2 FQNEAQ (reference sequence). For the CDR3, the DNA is TGTGCCAGCAGCTTAGTCGATGAGCAGTTCTTC. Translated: CASSLVDEQFF. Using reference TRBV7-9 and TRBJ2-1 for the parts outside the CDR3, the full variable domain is DTGVSQNPRHKITKRGQNVTFRCDPISEHNRLYWYRQTLGQGPEFLTYFQNEAQLEKSRLLSDRFSAERPKGSFSTLEIQRTEQGDSAMYLCASSLVDEQFFGPGTRLTVL.

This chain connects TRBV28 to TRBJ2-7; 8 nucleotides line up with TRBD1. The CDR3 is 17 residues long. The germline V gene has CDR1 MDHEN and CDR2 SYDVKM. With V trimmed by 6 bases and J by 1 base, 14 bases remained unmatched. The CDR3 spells CASRRFSGQGGSYEQYF. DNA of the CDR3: TGTGCCAGCAGGCGGTTTTCCGGACAGGGCGGGTCCTACGAGCAGTACTTC.

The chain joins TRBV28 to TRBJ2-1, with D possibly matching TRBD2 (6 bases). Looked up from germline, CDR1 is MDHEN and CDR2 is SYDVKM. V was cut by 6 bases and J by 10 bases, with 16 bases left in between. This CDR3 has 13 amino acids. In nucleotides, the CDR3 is TGTGCCAGCAGCATACTAGCAATTGGCGAGCAGTTCTTC. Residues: CASSILAIGEQFF.

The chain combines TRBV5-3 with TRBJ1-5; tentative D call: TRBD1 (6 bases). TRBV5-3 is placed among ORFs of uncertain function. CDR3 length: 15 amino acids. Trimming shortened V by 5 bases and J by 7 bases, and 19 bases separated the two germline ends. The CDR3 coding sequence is TGTGCCAGAAGGTTTCGGGGGGGCTCTCGACAGCCCCAGCATTTT. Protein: CARRFRGGSRQPQHF.

The CDR3 nucleotides are TGTGCCAGCAGTTTTAACCCCGGGACAGAGGAACGCTATGGCTACACCTTC. Translated, it gives CASSFNPGTEERYGYTF. The chain is built from TRBV2 and TRBJ1-2; TRBD1 matches at 7 bases. Germline V gene lookup returns CDR1 SNHLY and CDR2 FYNNEI. The CDR3 totals 17 residues. J was trimmed by 4 bases and V by 5 bases; bases with no gene match: 16.

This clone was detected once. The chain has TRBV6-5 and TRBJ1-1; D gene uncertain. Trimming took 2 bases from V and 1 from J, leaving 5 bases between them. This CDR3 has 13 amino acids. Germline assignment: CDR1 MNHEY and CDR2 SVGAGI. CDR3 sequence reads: CASSYTRNTEAFF. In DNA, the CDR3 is TGTGCCAGCAGTTACACCAGGAACACTGAAGCTTTCTTT.

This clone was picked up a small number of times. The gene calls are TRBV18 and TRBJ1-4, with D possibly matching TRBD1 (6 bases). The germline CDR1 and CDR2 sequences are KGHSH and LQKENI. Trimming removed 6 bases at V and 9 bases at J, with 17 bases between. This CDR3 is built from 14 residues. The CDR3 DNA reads TGTGCCAGCTCTTCAGATCAGGGGACCCAAAAACTGTTTTTT. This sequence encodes CASSSDQGTQKLFF.

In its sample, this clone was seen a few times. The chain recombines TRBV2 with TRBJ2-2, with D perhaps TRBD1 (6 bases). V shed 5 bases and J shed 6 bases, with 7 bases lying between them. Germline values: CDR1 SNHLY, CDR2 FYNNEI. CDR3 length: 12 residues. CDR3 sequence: CASSRQAGELFF. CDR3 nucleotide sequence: TGTGCCAGCAGTCGACAGGCCGGGGAGCTGTTTTTT.

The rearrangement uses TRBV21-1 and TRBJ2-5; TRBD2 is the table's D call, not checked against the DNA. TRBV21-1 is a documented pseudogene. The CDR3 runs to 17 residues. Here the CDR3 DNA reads TGTGCCAGCAGCAAAGCCCTCCCGGGGAGGGGTAGAGAGACCCAGTACTTC. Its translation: CASSKALPGRGRETQYF.

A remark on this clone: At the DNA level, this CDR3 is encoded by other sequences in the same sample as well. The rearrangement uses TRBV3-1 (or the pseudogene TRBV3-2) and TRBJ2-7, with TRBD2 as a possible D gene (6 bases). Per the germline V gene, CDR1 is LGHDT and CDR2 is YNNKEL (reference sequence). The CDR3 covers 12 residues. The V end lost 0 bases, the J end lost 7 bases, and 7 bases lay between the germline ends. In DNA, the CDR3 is TGTGCCAGCAGCCAAGATCGGGGGGAGCAGTACTTC. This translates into CASSQDRGEQYF.

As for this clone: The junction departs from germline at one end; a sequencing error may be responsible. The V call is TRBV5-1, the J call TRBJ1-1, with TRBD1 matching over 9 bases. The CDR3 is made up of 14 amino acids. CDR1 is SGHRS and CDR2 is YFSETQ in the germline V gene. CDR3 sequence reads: CASRLGQGNTEAFF. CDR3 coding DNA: TGCGCCAGCAGATTGGGACAGGGAAACACTGAAGCTTTCTTT.

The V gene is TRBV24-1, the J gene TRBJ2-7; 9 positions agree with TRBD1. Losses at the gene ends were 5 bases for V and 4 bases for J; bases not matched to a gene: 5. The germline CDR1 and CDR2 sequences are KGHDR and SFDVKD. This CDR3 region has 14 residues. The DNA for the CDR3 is TGTGCCACCAGTGTCGGGACAGGGTCGTACGAGCAGTACTTC. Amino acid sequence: CATSVGTGSYEQYF.

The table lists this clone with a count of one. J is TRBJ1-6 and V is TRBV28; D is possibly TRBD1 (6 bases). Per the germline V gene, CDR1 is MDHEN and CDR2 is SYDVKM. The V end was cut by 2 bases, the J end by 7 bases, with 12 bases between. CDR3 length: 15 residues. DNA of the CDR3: TGTGCCAGCAGTTTACCAGGGGCGCAGAATTCACCCCTCCACTTT. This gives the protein CASSLPGAQNSPLHF.

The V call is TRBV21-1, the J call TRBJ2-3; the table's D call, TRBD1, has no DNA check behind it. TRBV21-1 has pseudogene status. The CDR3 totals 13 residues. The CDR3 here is CASSKDKYDTQYF. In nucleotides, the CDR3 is TGTGCCAGCAGCAAAGACAAGTACGATACGCAGTATTTT.